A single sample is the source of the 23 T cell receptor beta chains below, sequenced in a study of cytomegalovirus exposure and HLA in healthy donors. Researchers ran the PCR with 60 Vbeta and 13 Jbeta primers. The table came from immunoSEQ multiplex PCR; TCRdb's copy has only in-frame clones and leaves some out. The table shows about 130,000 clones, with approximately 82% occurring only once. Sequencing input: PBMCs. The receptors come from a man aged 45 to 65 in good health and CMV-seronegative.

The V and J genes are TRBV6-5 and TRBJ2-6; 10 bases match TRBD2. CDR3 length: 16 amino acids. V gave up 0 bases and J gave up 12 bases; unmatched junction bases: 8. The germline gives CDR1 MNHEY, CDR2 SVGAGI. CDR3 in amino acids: CASSYSATSGRGVLTF. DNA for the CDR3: TGTGCCAGCAGTTACTCAGCGACTAGCGGGCGGGGCGTCCTGACTTTC.

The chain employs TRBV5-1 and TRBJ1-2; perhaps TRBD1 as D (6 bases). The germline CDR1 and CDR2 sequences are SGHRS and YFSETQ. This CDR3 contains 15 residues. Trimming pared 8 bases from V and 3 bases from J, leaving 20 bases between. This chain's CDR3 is CASSSSSSGDYGYTF. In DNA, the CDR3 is TGCGCCAGTTCGAGCAGTTCTTCAGGGGACTATGGCTACACCTTC.

CDR3: CASSLGLNYGYTF. The CDR3 region has the DNA TGCGCCAGCAGCTTAGGACTGAACTATGGCTACACCTTC. The chain recombines TRBV5-1 with TRBJ1-2; D unresolved. There are 13 residues in the CDR3. From germline, CDR1 is SGHRS and CDR2 YFSETQ. Trimming stripped 2 bases from V and 2 bases from J, with 7 bases between. The entire variable domain, with the rest obtained from reference TRBV5-1 and TRBJ1-2, is as follows: KAGVTQTPRYLIKTRGQQVTLSCSPISGHRSVSWYQQTPGQGLQFLFEYFSETQRNKGNFPGRFSGRQFSNSRSEMNVSTLELGDSALYLCASSLGLNYGYTFGSGTRLTVV.

The CDR3 protein is CASSLATAYGYTF. Here the CDR3 DNA reads TGTGCCAGCAGCTTAGCGACAGCTTATGGCTACACCTTC. J is TRBJ1-2 and V is TRBV11-2, with TRBD1 as a possible D gene (5 bases). This CDR3 comprises 13 residues. Trimming pared 1 base from V and 5 bases from J, leaving 8 bases between. Germline CDR1 is SGHAT and CDR2 is FQNNGV.

The CDR3 region is CSVSNRANQPQHF. CDR3 nucleotides: TGCAGCGTTTCGAACAGGGCCAATCAGCCCCAGCATTTT. This sequence joins TRBV29-1 and TRBJ1-5, with a possible D match to TRBD1 (6 bases). The CDR3 extends over 13 amino acids. The germline V gene encodes CDR1 SQVTM and CDR2 ANQGSEA. V lost 5 bases and J lost 3, with 11 bases in between.

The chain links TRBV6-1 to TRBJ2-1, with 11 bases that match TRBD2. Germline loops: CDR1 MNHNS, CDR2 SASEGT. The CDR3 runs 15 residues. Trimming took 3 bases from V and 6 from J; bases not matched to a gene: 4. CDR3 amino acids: CASSEFSGGGNEQFF. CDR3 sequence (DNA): TGTGCCAGCAGTGAGTTTAGCGGGGGGGGCAATGAGCAGTTCTTC.

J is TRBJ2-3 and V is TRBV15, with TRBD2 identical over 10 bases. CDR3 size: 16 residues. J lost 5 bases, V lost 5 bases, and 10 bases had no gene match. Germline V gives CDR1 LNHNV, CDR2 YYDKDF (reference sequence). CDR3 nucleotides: TGTGCCACCAGCTTTCCGAGCGGGGGGGCCGTAGATACGCAGTATTTT. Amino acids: CATSFPSGGAVDTQYF.

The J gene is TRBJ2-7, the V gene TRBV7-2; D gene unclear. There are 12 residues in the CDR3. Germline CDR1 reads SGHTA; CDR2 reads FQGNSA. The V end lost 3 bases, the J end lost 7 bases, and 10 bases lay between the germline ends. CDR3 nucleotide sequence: TGTGCCAGCAGCTTCGGTAGACTTGAGCAGTACTTC. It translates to CASSFGRLEQYF. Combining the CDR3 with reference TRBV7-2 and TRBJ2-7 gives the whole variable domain GAGVSQSPSNKVTEKGKDVELRCDPISGHTALYWYRQSLGQGLEFLIYFQGNSAPDKSGLPSDRFSAERTGGSVSTLTIQRTQQEDSAVYLCASSFGRLEQYFGPGTRLTVT.

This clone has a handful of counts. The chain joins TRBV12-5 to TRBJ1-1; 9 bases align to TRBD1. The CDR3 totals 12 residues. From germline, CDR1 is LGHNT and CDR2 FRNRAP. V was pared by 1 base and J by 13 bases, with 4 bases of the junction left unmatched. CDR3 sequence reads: CASGLDTGGGFF. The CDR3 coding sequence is TGTGCTAGTGGTTTGGACACAGGGGGCGGTTTCTTT.

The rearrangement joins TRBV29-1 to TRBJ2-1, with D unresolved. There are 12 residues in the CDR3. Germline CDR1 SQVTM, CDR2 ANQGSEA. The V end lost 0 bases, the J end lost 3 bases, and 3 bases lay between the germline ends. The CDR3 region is CSVEDNYNEQFF. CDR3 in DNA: TGCAGCGTTGAAGATAACTACAATGAGCAGTTCTTC.

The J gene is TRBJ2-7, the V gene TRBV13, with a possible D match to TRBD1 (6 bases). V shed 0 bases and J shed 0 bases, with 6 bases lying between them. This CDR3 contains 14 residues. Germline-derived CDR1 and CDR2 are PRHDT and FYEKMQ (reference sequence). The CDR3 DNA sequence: TGTGCCAGCAGCTTAGGGGACAGCTCCTACGAGCAGTACTTC. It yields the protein CASSLGDSSYEQYF.

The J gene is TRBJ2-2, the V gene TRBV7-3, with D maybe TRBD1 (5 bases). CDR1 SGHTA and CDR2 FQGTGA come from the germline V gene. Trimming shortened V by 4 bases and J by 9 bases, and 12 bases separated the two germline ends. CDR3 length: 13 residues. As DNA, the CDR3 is TGTGCCAGCAGCTCGACAGCGCACAGGGAGCTGTTTTTT. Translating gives CASSSTAHRELFF.

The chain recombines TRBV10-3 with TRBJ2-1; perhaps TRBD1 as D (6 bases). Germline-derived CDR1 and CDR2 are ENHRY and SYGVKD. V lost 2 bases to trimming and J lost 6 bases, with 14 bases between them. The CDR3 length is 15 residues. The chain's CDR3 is CAISENRALGNEQFF. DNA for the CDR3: TGTGCCATCAGTGAGAACAGGGCACTAGGCAATGAGCAGTTCTTC.

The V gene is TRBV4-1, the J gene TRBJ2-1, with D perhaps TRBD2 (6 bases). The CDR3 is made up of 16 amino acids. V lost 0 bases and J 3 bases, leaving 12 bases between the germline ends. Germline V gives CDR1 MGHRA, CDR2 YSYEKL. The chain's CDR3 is CASSQEHRDFYNEQFF. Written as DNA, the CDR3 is TGCGCCAGCAGCCAAGAACATCGGGACTTCTACAATGAGCAGTTCTTC.

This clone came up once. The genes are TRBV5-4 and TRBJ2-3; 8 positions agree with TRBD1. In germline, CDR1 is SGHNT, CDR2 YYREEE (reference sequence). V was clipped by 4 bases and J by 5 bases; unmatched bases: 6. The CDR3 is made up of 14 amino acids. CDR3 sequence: CASSHGQGEDTQYF. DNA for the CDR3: TGTGCCAGCAGCCACGGACAGGGTGAAGATACGCAGTATTTT.

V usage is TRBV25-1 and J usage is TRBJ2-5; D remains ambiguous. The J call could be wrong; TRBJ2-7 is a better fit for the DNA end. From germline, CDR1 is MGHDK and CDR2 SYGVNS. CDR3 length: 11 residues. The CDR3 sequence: CASSGLYEQYF. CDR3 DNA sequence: TGTGCCAGCAGTGGCCTCTACGAGCAGTACTTC.

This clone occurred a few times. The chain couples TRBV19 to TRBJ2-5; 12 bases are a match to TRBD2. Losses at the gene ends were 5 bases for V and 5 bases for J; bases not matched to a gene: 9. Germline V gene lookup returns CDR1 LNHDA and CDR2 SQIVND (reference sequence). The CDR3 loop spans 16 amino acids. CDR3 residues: CASSPSSGGALETQYF. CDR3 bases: TGTGCCAGTAGTCCCTCTAGCGGGGGGGCCCTGGAGACCCAGTACTTC.

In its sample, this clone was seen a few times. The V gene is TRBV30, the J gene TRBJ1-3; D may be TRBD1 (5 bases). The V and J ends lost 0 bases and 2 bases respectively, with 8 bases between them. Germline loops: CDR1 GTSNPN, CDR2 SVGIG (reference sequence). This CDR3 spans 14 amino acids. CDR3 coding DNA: TGTGCCTGGAGTGTTTCGGGGGCTGGAAACACCATATATTTT. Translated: CAWSVSGAGNTIYF.

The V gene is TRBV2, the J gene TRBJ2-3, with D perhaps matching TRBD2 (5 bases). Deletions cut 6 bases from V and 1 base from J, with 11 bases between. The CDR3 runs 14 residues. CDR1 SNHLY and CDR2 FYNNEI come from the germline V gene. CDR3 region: CASRWRARTDTQYF. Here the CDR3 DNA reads TGTGCCAGCAGATGGCGGGCCCGCACAGATACGCAGTATTTT.

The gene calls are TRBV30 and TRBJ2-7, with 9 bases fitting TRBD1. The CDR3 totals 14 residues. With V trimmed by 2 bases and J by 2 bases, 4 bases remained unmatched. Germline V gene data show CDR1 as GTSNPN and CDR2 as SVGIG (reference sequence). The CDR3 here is CAWSRTGVTYEQYF. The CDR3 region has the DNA TGTGCCTGGAGTCGGACAGGGGTTACCTACGAGCAGTACTTC.

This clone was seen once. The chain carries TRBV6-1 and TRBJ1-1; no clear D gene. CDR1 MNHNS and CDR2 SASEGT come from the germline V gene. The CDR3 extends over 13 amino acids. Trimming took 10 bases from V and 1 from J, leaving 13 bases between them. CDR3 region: CATPASGNTEAFF. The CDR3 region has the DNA TGTGCCACCCCGGCTAGTGGGAACACTGAAGCTTTCTTT.

The CDR3 loop is CASRDRFTDTQYF. The CDR3 DNA is TGTGCCAGCAGGGACAGGTTCACAGATACGCAGTATTTT. The V call is TRBV2, the J call TRBJ2-3, with 7 nucleotides matching TRBD1. The length of the CDR3 is 13 residues. Germline values: CDR1 SNHLY, CDR2 FYNNEI. V gave up 6 bases and J gave up 2 bases; unmatched junction bases: 2.

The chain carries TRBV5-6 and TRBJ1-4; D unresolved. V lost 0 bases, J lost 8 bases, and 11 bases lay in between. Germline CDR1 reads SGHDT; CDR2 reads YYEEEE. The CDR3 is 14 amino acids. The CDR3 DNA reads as TGTGCCAGCAGCTTGGGATCCGCGTGGGAAAAACTGTTTTTT. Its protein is CASSLGSAWEKLFF.